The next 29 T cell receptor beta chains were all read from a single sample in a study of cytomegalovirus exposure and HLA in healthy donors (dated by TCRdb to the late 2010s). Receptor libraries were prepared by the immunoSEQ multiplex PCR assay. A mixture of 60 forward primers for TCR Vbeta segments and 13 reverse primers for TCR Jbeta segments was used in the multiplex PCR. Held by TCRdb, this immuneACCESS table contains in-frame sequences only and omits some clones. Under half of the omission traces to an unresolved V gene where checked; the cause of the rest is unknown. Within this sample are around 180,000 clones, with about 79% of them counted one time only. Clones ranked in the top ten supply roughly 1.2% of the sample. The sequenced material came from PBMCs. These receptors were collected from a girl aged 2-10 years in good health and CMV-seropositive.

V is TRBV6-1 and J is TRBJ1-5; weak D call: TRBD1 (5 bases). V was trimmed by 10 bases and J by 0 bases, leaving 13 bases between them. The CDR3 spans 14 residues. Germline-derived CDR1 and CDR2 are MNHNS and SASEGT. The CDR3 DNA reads TGTGCCACCCCAGGGCGAGATAGCAATCAGCCCCAGCATTTT. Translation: CATPGRDSNQPQHF.

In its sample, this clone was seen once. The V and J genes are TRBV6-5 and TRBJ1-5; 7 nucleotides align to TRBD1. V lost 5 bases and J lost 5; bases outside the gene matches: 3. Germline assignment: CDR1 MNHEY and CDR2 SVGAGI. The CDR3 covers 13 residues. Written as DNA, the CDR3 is TGTGCCAGCAGTCGGACAGGCCATCAGCCCCAGCATTTT. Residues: CASSRTGHQPQHF.

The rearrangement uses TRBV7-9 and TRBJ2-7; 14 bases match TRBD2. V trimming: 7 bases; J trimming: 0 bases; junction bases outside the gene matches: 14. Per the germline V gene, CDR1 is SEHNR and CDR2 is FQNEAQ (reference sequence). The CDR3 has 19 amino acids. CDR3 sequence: CASTHRGGLAGADSYEQYF. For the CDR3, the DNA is TGTGCCAGCACCCATCGAGGGGGACTAGCGGGAGCCGACTCCTACGAGCAGTACTTC.

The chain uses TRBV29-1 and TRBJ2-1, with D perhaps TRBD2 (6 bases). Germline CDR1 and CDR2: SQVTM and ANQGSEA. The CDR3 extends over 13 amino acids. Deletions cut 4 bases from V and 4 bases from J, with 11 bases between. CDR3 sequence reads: CSVVRGIYNEQFF. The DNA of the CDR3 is TGCAGCGTTGTTCGGGGGATATACAATGAGCAGTTCTTC.

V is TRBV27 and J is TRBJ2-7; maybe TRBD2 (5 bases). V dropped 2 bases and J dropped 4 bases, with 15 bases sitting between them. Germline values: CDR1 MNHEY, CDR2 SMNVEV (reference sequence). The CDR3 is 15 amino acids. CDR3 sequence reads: CASSLRGTPTYEQYF. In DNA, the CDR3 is TGTGCCAGCAGTTTACGGGGAACTCCGACGTACGAGCAGTACTTC.

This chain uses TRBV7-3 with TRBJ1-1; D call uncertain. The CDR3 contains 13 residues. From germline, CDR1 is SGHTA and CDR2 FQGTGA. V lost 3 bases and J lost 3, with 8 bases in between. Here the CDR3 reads CASSFLLYTEAFF. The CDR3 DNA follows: TGTGCCAGCAGCTTCCTTTTGTACACTGAAGCTTTCTTT. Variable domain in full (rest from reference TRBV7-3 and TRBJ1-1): GAGVSQTPSNKVTEKGKYVELRCDPISGHTALYWYRQSLGQGPEFLIYFQGTGAADDSGLPNDRFFAVRPEGSVSTLKIQRTERGDSAVYLCASSFLLYTEAFFGQGTRLTVV.

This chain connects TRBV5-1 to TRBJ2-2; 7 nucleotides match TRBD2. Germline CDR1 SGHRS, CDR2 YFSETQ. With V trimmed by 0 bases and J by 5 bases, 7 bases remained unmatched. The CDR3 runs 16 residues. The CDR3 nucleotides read TGCGCCAGCAGCTTGGCCGGCAATAGCGGGACCGGGGAGCTGTTTTTT. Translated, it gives CASSLAGNSGTGELFF.

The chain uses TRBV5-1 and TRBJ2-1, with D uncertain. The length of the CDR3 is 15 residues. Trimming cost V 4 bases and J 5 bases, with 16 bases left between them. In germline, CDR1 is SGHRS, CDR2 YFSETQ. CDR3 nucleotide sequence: TGCGCCAGCAGCGCAGACACTCATACAAACAATGAGCAGTTCTTC. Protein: CASSADTHTNNEQFF.

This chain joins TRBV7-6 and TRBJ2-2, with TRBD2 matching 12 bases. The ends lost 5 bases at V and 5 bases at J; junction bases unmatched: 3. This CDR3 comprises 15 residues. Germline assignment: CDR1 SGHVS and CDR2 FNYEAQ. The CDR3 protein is CASSPGLAGTGELFF. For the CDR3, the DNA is TGTGCCAGCAGCCCTGGACTAGCGGGGACCGGGGAGCTGTTTTTT.

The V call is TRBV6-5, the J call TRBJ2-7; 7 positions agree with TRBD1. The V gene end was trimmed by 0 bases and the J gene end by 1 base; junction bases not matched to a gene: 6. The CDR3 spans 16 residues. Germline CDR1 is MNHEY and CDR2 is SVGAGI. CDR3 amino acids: CASSYSSRGYSYEQYF. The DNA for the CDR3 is TGTGCCAGCAGTTACTCGTCCAGGGGGTATTCCTACGAGCAGTACTTC.

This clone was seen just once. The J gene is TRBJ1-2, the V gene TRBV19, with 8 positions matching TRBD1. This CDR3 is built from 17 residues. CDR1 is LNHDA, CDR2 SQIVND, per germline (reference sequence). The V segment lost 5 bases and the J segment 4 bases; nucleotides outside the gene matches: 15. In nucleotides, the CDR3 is TGTGCCAGTAGTCCGAGATCTATCAGGACAGGGCCCTATGGCTACACCTTC. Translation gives CASSPRSIRTGPYGYTF. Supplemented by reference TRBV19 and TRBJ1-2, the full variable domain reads DGGITQSPKYLFRKEGQNVTLSCEQNLNHDAMYWYRQDPGQGLRLIYYSQIVNDFQKGDIAEGYSVSREKKESFPLTVTSAQKNPTAFYLCASSPRSIRTGPYGYTFGSGTRLTVV.

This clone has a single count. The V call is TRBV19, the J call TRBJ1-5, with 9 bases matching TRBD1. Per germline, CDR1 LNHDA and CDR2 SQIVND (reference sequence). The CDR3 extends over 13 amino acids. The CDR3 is CGVQGARNQPQHF. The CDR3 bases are TGTGGGGTACAGGGGGCTCGCAATCAGCCCCAGCATTTT.

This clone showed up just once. CDR3 region: CASSDLAGVSGELFF. As DNA, the CDR3 is TGTGCCAGCAGCGATCTAGCGGGGGTTTCGGGGGAGCTGTTTTTT. V gene TRBV11-3 combines with J gene TRBJ2-2, with 10 nucleotides matching TRBD2. The V segment lost 5 bases and the J segment 8 bases; nucleotides outside the gene matches: 8. Germline CDR1 SGHNT, CDR2 YENEEA. CDR3 length: 15 amino acids.

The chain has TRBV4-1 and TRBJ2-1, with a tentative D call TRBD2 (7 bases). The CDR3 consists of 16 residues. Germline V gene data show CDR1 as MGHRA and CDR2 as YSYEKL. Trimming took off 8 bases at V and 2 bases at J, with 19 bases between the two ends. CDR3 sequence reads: CASAGGGAGTYNEQFF. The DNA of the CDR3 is TGCGCCAGCGCTGGGGGGGGCGCGGGAACCTACAATGAGCAGTTCTTC.

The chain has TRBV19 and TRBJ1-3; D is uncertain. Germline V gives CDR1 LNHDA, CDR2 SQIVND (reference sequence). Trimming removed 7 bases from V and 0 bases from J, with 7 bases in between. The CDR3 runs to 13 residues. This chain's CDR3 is CASTSISGNTIYF. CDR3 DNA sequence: TGTGCCAGTACGAGCATCTCTGGAAACACCATATATTTT.

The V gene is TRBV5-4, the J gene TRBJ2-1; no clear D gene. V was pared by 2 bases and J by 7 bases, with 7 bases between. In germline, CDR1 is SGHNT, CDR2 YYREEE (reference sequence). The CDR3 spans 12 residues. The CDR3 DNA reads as TGTGCCAGCAGCTTTCTCGGTAATGAGCAGTTCTTC. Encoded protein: CASSFLGNEQFF.

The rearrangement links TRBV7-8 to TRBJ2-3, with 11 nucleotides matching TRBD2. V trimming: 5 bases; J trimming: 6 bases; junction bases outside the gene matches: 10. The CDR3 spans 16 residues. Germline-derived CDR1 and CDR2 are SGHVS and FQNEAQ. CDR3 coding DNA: TGTGCCAGCAGCCTTATAGCGGGGGGGCCGAGGGATACGCAGTATTTT. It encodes CASSLIAGGPRDTQYF.

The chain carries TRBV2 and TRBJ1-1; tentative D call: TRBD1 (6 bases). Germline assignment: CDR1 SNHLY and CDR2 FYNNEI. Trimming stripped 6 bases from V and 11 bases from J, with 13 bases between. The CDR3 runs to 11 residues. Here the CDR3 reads CASSYDRKAFF. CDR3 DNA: TGTGCCAGCAGCTACGACAGGAAGGCTTTCTTT.

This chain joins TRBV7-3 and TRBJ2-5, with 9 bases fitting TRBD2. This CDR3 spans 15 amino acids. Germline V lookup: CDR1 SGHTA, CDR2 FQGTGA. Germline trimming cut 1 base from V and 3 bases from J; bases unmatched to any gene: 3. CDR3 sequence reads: CASSLNAGGEETQYF. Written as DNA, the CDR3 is TGTGCCAGCAGCTTAAATGCGGGAGGGGAAGAGACCCAGTACTTC.

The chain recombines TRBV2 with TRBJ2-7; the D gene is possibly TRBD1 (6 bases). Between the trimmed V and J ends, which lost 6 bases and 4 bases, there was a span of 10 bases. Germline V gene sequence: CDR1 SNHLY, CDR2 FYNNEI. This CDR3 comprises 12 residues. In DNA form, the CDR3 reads TGTGCCAGCAGACAGGGAGTGTACGAGCAGTACTTC. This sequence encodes CASRQGVYEQYF.

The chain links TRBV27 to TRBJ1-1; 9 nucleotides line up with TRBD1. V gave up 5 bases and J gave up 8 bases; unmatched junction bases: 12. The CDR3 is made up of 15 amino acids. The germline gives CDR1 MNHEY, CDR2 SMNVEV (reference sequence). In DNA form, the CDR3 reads TGTGCCAGCAGTCTCAGGACAGGGGCGGAACGGGAAGCTTTCTTT. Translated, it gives CASSLRTGAEREAFF.

This CDR3 reads CASSSGQTYQETQYF. The CDR3 DNA is TGTGCCAGTAGTTCGGGACAGACTTACCAAGAGACCCAGTACTTC. The V call is TRBV19, the J call TRBJ2-5; 7 bases fit TRBD1. The CDR3 is made up of 15 amino acids. Germline V gene lookup returns CDR1 LNHDA and CDR2 SQIVND (reference sequence). After removal of 5 bases from V and 0 bases from J, the junction contained 6 bases not matched to a gene.

CDR3: CASSQDLPSGPLTYNEQFF. As DNA, the CDR3 is TGCGCCAGCAGCCAAGATCTGCCTAGCGGTCCCTTAACCTACAATGAGCAGTTCTTC. The V and J genes are TRBV4-1 and TRBJ2-1; TRBD2 matches 7 bases. The CDR3 runs to 19 residues. Germline V gene data show CDR1 as MGHRA and CDR2 as YSYEKL. V gave up 0 bases and J gave up 2 bases; unmatched junction bases: 13.

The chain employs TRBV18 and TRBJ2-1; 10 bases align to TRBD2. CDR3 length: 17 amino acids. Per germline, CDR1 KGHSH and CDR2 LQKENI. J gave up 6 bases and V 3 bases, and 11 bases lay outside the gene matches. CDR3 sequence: CASSPLAASGSFNEQFF. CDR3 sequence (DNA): TGTGCCAGCTCACCTCTTGCGGCTAGCGGGAGTTTCAATGAGCAGTTCTTC.

The CDR3 loop reads CASSLAGAGGDYEQYF. For the CDR3, the DNA is TGCGCCAGCAGCTTGGCCGGGGCGGGAGGGGACTACGAGCAGTACTTC. V and J are TRBV5-1 and TRBJ2-7; 9 positions match TRBD2. The CDR3 totals 16 residues. Looked up from germline, CDR1 is SGHRS and CDR2 is YFSETQ. The V and J ends lost 0 bases and 3 bases, in that order; junction bases with no gene match: 7.

CDR3 bases: TGTGCCAGCAGGGGCGGACTAGCGGGATTCCAAGAGACCCAGTACTTC. Amino acids: CASRGGLAGFQETQYF. J is TRBJ2-5 and V is TRBV2, with 12 bases identical to TRBD2. Germline V lookup: CDR1 SNHLY, CDR2 FYNNEI. The ends lost 6 bases at V and 1 base at J; junction bases unmatched: 6. This CDR3 is built from 16 residues.

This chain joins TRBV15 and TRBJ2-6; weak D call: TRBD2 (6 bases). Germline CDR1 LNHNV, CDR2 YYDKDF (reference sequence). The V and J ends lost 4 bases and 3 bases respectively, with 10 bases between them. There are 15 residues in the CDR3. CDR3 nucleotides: TGTGCCACCAGCATAGGAGGGGATGGGGCCAACGTCCTGACTTTC. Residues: CATSIGGDGANVLTF.

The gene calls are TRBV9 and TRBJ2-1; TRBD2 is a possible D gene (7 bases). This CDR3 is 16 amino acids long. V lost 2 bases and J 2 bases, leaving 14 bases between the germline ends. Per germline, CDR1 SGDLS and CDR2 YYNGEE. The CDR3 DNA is TGTGCCAGCAGCGTGGGGGGGCGCGGTCCCTACAATGAGCAGTTCTTC. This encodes CASSVGGRGPYNEQFF.

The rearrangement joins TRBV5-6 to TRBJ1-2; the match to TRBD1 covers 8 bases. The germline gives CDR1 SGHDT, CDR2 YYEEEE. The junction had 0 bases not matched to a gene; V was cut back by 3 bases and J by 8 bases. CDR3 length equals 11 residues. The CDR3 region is CASSSGGGYTF. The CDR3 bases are TGTGCCAGCAGCTCAGGGGGCGGCTACACCTTC.